This TCR beta chain was sequenced in a study of identical twins. A universal primer site came from template switching; cDNA carried unique molecular identifiers. Via MiXCR, TCRdb re-called the 5' RACE reads, giving one row per CDR3 protein. The table includes roughly 1,500,000 distinct CDR3 sequences, about 30% detected once. Study results and caveats: The abundant beta clonotypes from cord blood had fewer insertions, and memory repertoires had none of this. Low generation-probability sequences were in excess among twin-shared out-of-frame alpha sequences. Out-of-frame TCR alpha sharing observed in monozygotic twins exceeded model estimates.

This clonotype was seen more than once but under ten times. Its target is unknown. Trimming took 7 bases from V and 0 from J, leaving 13 bases between them. The V gene's germline CDR1 is SNHLY and CDR2 FYNNEI. The CDR3 is 15 amino acids. The sample taken for sequencing was cord blood. The sequence was collected from a newborn girl in good health. The V gene is TRBV2, the J gene TRBJ2-1; perhaps TRBD2 as D (6 bases). Written as DNA, the CDR3 is TGTGCCAGCACCGCCGGACTAAGCTCCTACAATGAGCAGTTCTTC. Translation: CASTAGLSSYNEQFF.